This T cell receptor beta chain is from a study of cytomegalovirus exposure and HLA in healthy donors. Primers included in the PCR were 60 Vbeta and 13 Jbeta primers. Some clones are missing from TCRdb's copy, which holds only in-frame ones; the method was immunoSEQ multiplex PCR. The data hold 150,000 to 200,000 clones, with roughly 80% observed a single time. The sequence came from a woman aged 18 to 35 in good health and CMV-seronegative. The specimen sequenced was PBMCs.

The CDR3 loop is CASSDGTGLNTEAFF. The CDR3 nucleotides are TGTGCCAGCAGTGACGGGACAGGACTGAACACTGAAGCTTTCTTT. This chain links TRBV6-4 with TRBJ1-1, with 8 nucleotides matching TRBD1. The CDR3 covers 15 residues. The trim removed 2 bases at V and 0 bases at J, leaving 2 bases unmatched. CDR1 MRHNA and CDR2 SNTAGT come from the germline V gene.